The 17 T cell receptor beta chains below were found in one sample sequenced in a study of T cell changes during pregnancy in multiple sclerosis. Clones were sequenced by immunoSEQ multiplex PCR, and TCRdb holds only the in-frame ones, with some missing. The sample carries approximately 15,000 clones, around 82% recorded once. Specimen: CD8+ T cells from peripheral blood mononuclear cells, collected in the third trimester of pregnancy. These receptors were taken from a female donor in good health, enrolled as a control in a pregnancy study.

The J gene is TRBJ1-5, the V gene TRBV7-9; a possible D gene is TRBD1 (6 bases). The CDR3 is made up of 16 amino acids. Germline V lookup: CDR1 SEHNR, CDR2 FQNEAQ (reference sequence). The germline V and J ends were trimmed by 8 bases and 2 bases, with 19 bases remaining between them. The CDR3 DNA reads TGTGCCAGCTCCAACACGGGGGGGGCAGGCAATCAGCCCCAGCATTTT. It yields the protein CASSNTGGAGNQPQHF.

V and J are TRBV7-9 and TRBJ2-5; 8 bases agree with TRBD2. Germline CDR1 is SEHNR and CDR2 is FQNEAQ (reference sequence). This CDR3 contains 15 residues. Losses at the gene ends were 2 bases for V and 5 bases for J; bases not matched to a gene: 7. This chain's CDR3 is CASSLPGLVGETQYF. In DNA, the CDR3 is TGTGCCAGCAGCTTACCGGGACTAGTGGGCGAGACCCAGTACTTC.

J is TRBJ1-4 and V is TRBV13, with 10 bases lining up with TRBD1. The CDR3 runs to 15 residues. Germline V gives CDR1 PRHDT, CDR2 FYEKMQ (reference sequence). V lost 3 bases, J lost 8 bases, and 6 bases stayed unmatched. Here the CDR3 DNA reads TGTGCCAGCAGCTTCGGGACAGGGGCAGACGAAAAACTGTTTTTT. It specifies CASSFGTGADEKLFF.

The rearrangement joins TRBV7-9 to TRBJ2-7; 8 nucleotides line up with TRBD2. The CDR3 length is 14 residues. Germline-derived CDR1 and CDR2 are SEHNR and FQNEAQ (reference sequence). J was trimmed by 1 base and V by 6 bases; bases with no gene match: 5. Here the CDR3 DNA reads TGTGCCAGCAGTAGCGGGATGGGATCCTACGAGCAGTACTTC. It is translated as CASSSGMGSYEQYF.

This clone was detected ten times or more. This chain connects TRBV25-1 to TRBJ2-1, with D uncertain. V lost 4 bases to trimming and J lost 4 bases, with 11 bases between them. Germline V lookup: CDR1 MGHDK, CDR2 SYGVNS. This CDR3 has 14 residues. The CDR3 spells CASSGLRVYNEQFF. The CDR3 DNA follows: TGTGCCAGCAGTGGGCTTCGGGTATACAATGAGCAGTTCTTC.

This clone is a singleton in its sample. The V and J genes are TRBV15 and TRBJ2-3; 7 positions match TRBD1. This CDR3 is built from 15 residues. The germline V gene has CDR1 LNHNV and CDR2 YYDKDF (reference sequence). The J segment lost 4 bases and the V segment lost 6 bases, leaving 10 bases of the junction unmatched. The CDR3 loop is CATRLDREVPDTQYF. Written as DNA, the CDR3 is TGTGCCACCAGACTCGACAGGGAAGTGCCAGATACGCAGTATTTT.

The J gene is TRBJ2-7, the V gene TRBV4-1, with D possibly TRBD1 on 6 matching bases. The CDR3 covers 16 residues. The germline V and J ends were trimmed by 1 base and 1 base, with 14 bases remaining between them. Germline V gene sequence: CDR1 MGHRA, CDR2 YSYEKL. The CDR3 reads CASSQVTGSLSYEQYF. Written as DNA, the CDR3 is TGCGCCAGCAGCCAAGTAACAGGGTCCCTTTCCTACGAGCAGTACTTC.

The chain uses TRBV6-4 and TRBJ2-2, with 13 bases identical to TRBD2. The germline gives CDR1 MRHNA, CDR2 SNTAGT. This CDR3 contains 16 residues. Trimming cost V 2 bases and J 4 bases; bases outside gene matches: 1. CDR3 bases: TGTGCCAGCAGTGACACTAGCGGGAGGGCCACCGGGGAGCTGTTTTTT. Translating gives CASSDTSGRATGELFF.

V is TRBV5-1 and J is TRBJ1-1; D ambiguous. Germline assignment: CDR1 SGHRS and CDR2 YFSETQ. The V and J ends lost 4 bases and 5 bases respectively, with 12 bases between them. The CDR3 is made up of 13 amino acids. CDR3 DNA: TGCGCCAGCAGCAGGGAGGCGTGGACTGAAGCTTTCTTT. Protein: CASSREAWTEAFF.

In this sample, this clone turned up a few times. The chain has TRBV6-5 and TRBJ2-7, with 7 bases fitting TRBD1. V lost 5 bases and J lost 4; bases outside the gene matches: 8. Germline V gene data show CDR1 as MNHEY and CDR2 as SVGAGI. This CDR3 has 14 residues. DNA for the CDR3: TGTGCCAGCAGTACATCGGTACAGGGGTACGAGCAGTACTTC. Protein: CASSTSVQGYEQYF.

This clone was recorded once. The V call is TRBV2, the J call TRBJ1-1, with TRBD1 identical over 8 bases. Germline V gene lookup returns CDR1 SNHLY and CDR2 FYNNEI. This CDR3 has 14 residues. Trimming removed 6 bases from V and 2 bases from J; junction bases left unmatched: 5. DNA of the CDR3: TGTGCCAGCAGAACGACAGGGGCCAACACTGAAGCTTTCTTT. As protein: CASRTTGANTEAFF.

V gene TRBV2 combines with J gene TRBJ2-3, with TRBD2 identical over 14 bases. This CDR3 contains 16 residues. The ends lost 8 bases at V and 2 bases at J; junction bases unmatched: 6. Looked up from germline, CDR1 is SNHLY and CDR2 is FYNNEI. The DNA for the CDR3 is TGTGCCAGCCTCCGGACTAGCGGGGGGCCCACAGATACGCAGTATTTT. Protein product: CASLRTSGGPTDTQYF.

Judged by abundance, this clone is medium-sized. This chain connects TRBV4-3 to TRBJ1-5, with D perhaps TRBD1 (6 bases). There are 21 residues in the CDR3. Germline CDR1 and CDR2: LGHNA and YSLEER. Between the trimmed V and J ends, which lost 0 bases and 5 bases, there was a span of 29 bases. The CDR3 loop reads CASSQEGGGPGIISVDQPQHF. For the CDR3, the DNA is TGCGCCAGCAGCCAAGAAGGGGGTGGGCCTGGGATAATATCGGTGGATCAGCCCCAGCATTTT.

The chain uses TRBV10-3 and TRBJ2-6; D uncertain. This CDR3 is 16 amino acids long. V lost 2 bases to trimming and J lost 1 base, with 9 bases between them. Looked up from germline, CDR1 is ENHRY and CDR2 is SYGVKD. This chain's CDR3 is CAISETLVSGANVLTF. CDR3 in DNA: TGTGCCATCAGTGAGACCCTAGTGTCTGGGGCCAACGTCCTGACTTTC.

This chain links TRBV11-2 with TRBJ1-1; D remains unclear. This CDR3 contains 12 residues. Trimming removed 5 bases from V and 5 bases from J, with 9 bases in between. CDR1 and CDR2 (germline): SGHAT, FQNNGV. The CDR3 DNA follows: TGTGCCAGCAGCCCAGGTGGGACTGAAGCTTTCTTT. Amino acids: CASSPGGTEAFF.

The chain has TRBV2 and TRBJ2-3, with 8 nucleotides matching TRBD2. There are 15 residues in the CDR3. The ends lost 2 bases at V and 3 bases at J; junction bases unmatched: 4. Germline loops: CDR1 SNHLY, CDR2 FYNNEI. CDR3 residues: CASSEREGETDTQYF. The CDR3 region has the DNA TGTGCCAGCAGTGAACGGGAGGGGGAAACAGATACGCAGTATTTT.

This sequence joins TRBV6-4 and TRBJ2-3; D might be TRBD2 (7 bases). The CDR3 length is 16 residues. The ends were cut back, 0 bases at V and 3 bases at J, with 13 bases in the middle. Per germline, CDR1 MRHNA and CDR2 SNTAGT. The CDR3 DNA reads as TGTGCCAGCAGTGACTCTACGGGGGGCCCTACAGATACGCAGTATTTT. The encoded protein is CASSDSTGGPTDTQYF.